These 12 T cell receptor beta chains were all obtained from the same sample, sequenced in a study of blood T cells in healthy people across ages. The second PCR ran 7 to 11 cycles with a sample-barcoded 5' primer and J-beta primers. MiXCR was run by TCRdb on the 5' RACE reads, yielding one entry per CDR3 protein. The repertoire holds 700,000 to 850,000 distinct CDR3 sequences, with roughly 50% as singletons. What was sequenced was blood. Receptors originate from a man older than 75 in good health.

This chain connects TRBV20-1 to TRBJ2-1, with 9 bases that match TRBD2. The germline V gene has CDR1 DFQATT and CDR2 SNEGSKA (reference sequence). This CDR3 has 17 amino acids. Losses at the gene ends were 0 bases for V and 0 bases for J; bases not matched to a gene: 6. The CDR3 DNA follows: TGCAGTGCTAGAGATTCCAGCGGGAGGCTCTCCTACAATGAGCAGTTCTTC. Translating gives CSARDSSGRLSYNEQFF.

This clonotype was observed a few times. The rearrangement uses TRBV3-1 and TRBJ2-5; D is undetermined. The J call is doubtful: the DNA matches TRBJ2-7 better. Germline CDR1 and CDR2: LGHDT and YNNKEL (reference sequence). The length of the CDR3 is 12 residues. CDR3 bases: TGTGCCAGCAGCCGTCGGTCGAACGAGCAGTACTTC. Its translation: CASSRRSNEQYF.

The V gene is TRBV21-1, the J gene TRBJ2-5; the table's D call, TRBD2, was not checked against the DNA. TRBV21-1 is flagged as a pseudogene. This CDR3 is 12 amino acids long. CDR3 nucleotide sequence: TGTGCCAGCAGCAGGAACCGGGACTCACAGTACTTC. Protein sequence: CASSRNRDSQYF.

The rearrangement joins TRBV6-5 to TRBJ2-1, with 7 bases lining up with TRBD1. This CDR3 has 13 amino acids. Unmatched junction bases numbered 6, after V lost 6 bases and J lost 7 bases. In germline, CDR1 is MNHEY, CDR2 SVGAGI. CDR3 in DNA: TGTGCCAGCAGAAAGACAGGGTGGAATGAGCAGTTCTTC. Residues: CASRKTGWNEQFF.

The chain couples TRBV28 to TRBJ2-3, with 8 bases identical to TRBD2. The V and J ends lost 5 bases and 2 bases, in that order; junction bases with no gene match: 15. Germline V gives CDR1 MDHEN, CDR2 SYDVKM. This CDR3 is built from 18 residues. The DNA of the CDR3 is TGTGCCAGCAGTCCCGCCTGGGCGGGAGGTCTCCTCACAGATACGCAGTATTTT. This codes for CASSPAWAGGLLTDTQYF.

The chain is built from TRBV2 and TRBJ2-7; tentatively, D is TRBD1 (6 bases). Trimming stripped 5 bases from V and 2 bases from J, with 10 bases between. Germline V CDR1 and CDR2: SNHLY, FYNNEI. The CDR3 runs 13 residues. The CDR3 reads CASSRQAAYEQYF. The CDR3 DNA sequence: TGTGCCAGCAGTAGACAGGCCGCCTACGAGCAGTACTTC.

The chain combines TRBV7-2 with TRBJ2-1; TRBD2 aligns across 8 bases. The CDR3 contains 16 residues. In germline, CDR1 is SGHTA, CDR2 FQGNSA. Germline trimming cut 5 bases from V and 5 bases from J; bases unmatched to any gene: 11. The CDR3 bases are TGTGCCAGCAGCCTAGGGGCTAGCGGGCCTGACAATGAGCAGTTCTTC. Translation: CASSLGASGPDNEQFF.

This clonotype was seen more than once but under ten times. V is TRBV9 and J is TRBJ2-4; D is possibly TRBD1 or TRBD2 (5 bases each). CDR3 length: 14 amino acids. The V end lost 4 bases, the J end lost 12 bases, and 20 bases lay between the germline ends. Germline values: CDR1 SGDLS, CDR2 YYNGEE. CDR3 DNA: TGTGCCAGCAGCCAAACAAGGGACGGTCCGTATCAGTACTTC. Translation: CASSQTRDGPYQYF.

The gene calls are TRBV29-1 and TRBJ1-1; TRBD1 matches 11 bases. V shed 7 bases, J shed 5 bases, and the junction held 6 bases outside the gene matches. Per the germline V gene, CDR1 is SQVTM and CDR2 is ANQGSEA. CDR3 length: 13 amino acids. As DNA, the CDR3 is TGCAGCGCCCCGGGACAGGGGGAAACTGAAGCTTTCTTT. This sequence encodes CSAPGQGETEAFF.

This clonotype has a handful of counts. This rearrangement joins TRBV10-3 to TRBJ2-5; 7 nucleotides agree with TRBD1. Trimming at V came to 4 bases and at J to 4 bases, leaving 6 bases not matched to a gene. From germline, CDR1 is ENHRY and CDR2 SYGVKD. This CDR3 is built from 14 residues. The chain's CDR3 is CAISGTGVGETQYF. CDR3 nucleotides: TGTGCCATCAGTGGCACAGGGGTAGGAGAGACCCAGTACTTC.

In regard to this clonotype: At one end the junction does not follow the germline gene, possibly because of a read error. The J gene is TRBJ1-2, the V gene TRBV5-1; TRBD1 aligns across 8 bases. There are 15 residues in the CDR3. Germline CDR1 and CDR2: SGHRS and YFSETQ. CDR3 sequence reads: CASSLRTGSNYGHTF. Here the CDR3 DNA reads TGCGCCAGCAGCTTAAGGACAGGGAGTAACTATGGCCACACCTTC. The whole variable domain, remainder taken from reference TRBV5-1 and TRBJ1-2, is KAGVTQTPRYLIKTRGQQVTLSCSPISGHRSVSWYQQTPGQGLQFLFEYFSETQRNKGNFPGRFSGRQFSNSRSEMNVSTLELGDSALYLCASSLRTGSNYGHTFGSGTRLTVV.

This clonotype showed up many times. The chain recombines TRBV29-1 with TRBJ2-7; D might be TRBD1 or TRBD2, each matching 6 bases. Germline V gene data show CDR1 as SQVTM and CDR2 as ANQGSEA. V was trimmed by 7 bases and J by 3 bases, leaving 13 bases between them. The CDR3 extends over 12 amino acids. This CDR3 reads CSARKGGYEQYF. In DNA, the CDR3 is TGCAGCGCGCGCAAGGGGGGCTACGAGCAGTACTTC.